These 10 T cell receptor beta chains came from one sample sequenced in a study of T cells expressing NK-cell markers. Each CDR3 protein gets one entry in TCRdb, which reprocessed the 5' RACE reads and gives no DNA. This listing includes 150,000 to 180,000 distinct CDR3 sequences. Material: blood T cells: a sorted CD56 or NKG2C T cell subset, CD4+ or CD8+ T cells, or bulk PBMC T cells (not recorded which). The receptors were gathered from a woman in her forties or fifties in good health.

The CDR3: CSAGGLGIGELFF. This chain links TRBV20-1 with TRBJ2-2; TCRdb reports TRBD2, a call that lacks DNA to check it against. The CDR3 runs 13 residues. Germline V gene data show CDR1 as DFQATT and CDR2 as SNEGSKA (reference sequence).

The chain is built from TRBV5-1 and TRBJ1-1; lacking DNA, the TRBD1 call made by TCRdb goes unchecked. This CDR3 has 14 amino acids. Germline assignment: CDR1 SGHRS and CDR2 YFSETQ. CDR3: CASSITGANTEAFF.

The V gene is TRBV6-5, the J gene TRBJ2-7; TCRdb selects TRBD1, and the lack of DNA leaves this call unchecked. The CDR3 loop spans 14 amino acids. Germline-derived CDR1 and CDR2 are MNHEY and SVGAGI. This chain's CDR3 is CASSYQGGLLEQYF.

This chain uses TRBV13 with TRBJ2-7; TCRdb's D call, TRBD1, is unchecked because there is no DNA. Per the germline V gene, CDR1 is PRHDT and CDR2 is FYEKMQ (reference sequence). The CDR3 is 14 residues long. This CDR3 reads CASSSDTNPYEQYF.

The chain carries TRBV27 and TRBJ2-5. Germline V gene lookup returns CDR1 MNHEY and CDR2 SMNVEV (reference sequence). The CDR3 spans 14 residues. The CDR3 spells CASSLDAGLETQYF.

This chain links TRBV20-1 with TRBJ1-1. Germline CDR1 is DFQATT and CDR2 is SNEGSKA (reference sequence). The CDR3 has 15 residues. CDR3 amino acids: CSAPASIWDNTEAFF.

CDR3 sequence reads: CSARRTETNYGYTF. The rearrangement joins TRBV20-1 to TRBJ1-2; TCRdb's assignment of TRBD1 cannot be checked, as there is no DNA. The CDR3 sequence is 14 residues long. The germline CDR1 and CDR2 sequences are DFQATT and SNEGSKA (reference sequence).

The CDR3 here is CASSLDTTSGPQDTQYF. The chain couples TRBV11-3 to TRBJ2-3; absent DNA, TCRdb's TRBD2 call cannot be checked. The CDR3 runs to 17 residues. Germline-derived CDR1 and CDR2 are SGHNT and YENEEA.

The chain recombines TRBV20-1 with TRBJ2-1; there is no DNA to check the TCRdb D call of TRBD1. The CDR3 has 13 residues. Germline assignment: CDR1 DFQATT and CDR2 SNEGSKA (reference sequence). CDR3 sequence: CSAMGLGNNEQFF.

The CDR3 here is CASSQDRQYYEQYF. The chain combines TRBV6-2 or TRBV6-3 with TRBJ2-7; without DNA, the TCRdb call of TRBD1 cannot be checked. Germline V gene lookup returns CDR1 MNHEY and CDR2 SVGEGT. The CDR3 extends over 14 amino acids.